A selection of T cell receptor beta chains follows, all from one sample in a study of T-cell memory formation after mild COVID-19. In TCRdb, the 5' RACE reads were re-called with MiXCR into one record per CDR3 protein. The profile shows some 150,000 distinct CDR3 sequences, approximately 6% of them singletons. The source material was PBMCs or a T cell subset sorted from them (not recorded which). The receptors come from an adult woman who had mild COVID-19 (a few samples of this study predate the infection). Cell type and time point are not known. Both conserved end residues are part of each CDR3. A D gene is named only where the DNA matches it firmly. Size values are once, few and many counts, or a class for expanded clones, and some rows have none.

V	size	J	D	CDR3	DNA
TRBV4-1	.	TRBJ2-3	.	CASSQDTRETDTQYF	TGCGCCAGCAGCCAAGATACCAGGGAAACAGATACGCAGTATTTT
TRBV2	few	TRBJ1-1	.	CASGYPQRGQPRKEAFF	TGTGCCAGCGGTTACCCCCAACGCGGACAGCCCCGAAAAGAAGCTTTCTTT
TRBV20-1	many	TRBJ2-1	.	CSARLALNEQFF	TGCAGTGCTAGACTAGCTCTCAATGAGCAGTTCTTC
TRBV12-3/TRBV12-4	few	TRBJ1-4	.	CASSSGDSRNEKLFF	TGTGCCAGCAGTTCAGGGGACTCGCGTAATGAAAAACTGTTTTTT
TRBV7-2	once	TRBJ2-4	.	CASSPQGRLAKNIQYF	TGTGCCAGCAGCCCCCAGGGTCGCCTAGCCAAAAACATTCAGTACTTC
TRBV20-1	.	TRBJ1-2	TRBD1	CSAIRDSGYGYTF	TGCAGTGCCATCAGGGACAGTGGCTATGGCTACACCTTC
TRBV5-1	few	TRBJ1-1	TRBD1	CASSFTIRDRVKNTEAFF	TGCGCCAGCAGTTTTACGATCCGGGACAGGGTTAAGAACACTGAAGCTTTCTTT
TRBV2	many	TRBJ2-3	.	CASIRSRSGISTDTQYF	TGTGCCAGCATAAGGTCGCGGAGCGGAATAAGCACAGATACGCAGTATTTT
TRBV20-1	many	TRBJ2-3	.	CSARDPERPSTDTQYF	TGCAGTGCTAGAGATCCGGAGCGGCCTAGCACAGATACGCAGTATTTT
TRBV3-1	many	TRBJ2-3	.	CASSQVGGRVDTQYF	TGTGCCAGCAGCCAAGTCGGGGGTCGGGTGGATACGCAGTATTTT
TRBV12-3/TRBV12-4	.	TRBJ1-4	.	CASSPSIFGTNEKLFF	TGTGCCAGCAGCCCCTCCATATTTGGGACTAATGAAAAACTGTTTTTT
TRBV7-9	many	TRBJ2-7	TRBD2	CASSSGLAGYSYEQYF	TGTGCCAGCAGCTCGGGGCTAGCGGGCTATTCCTACGAGCAGTACTTC
TRBV18	.	TRBJ2-6	.	CASSPGMFGANVLTF	TGTGCCAGCTCACCCGGTATGTTTGGGGCCAACGTCCTGACTTTC
TRBV12-3/TRBV12-4	many	TRBJ1-2	.	CASSLFETYGYTF	TGTGCCAGCAGTTTATTTGAAACCTATGGCTACACCTTC
TRBV7-9	many	TRBJ2-1	.	CASSSGLVGSYNEQFF	TGTGCCAGCAGCTCAGGTCTAGTGGGGTCCTACAATGAGCAGTTCTTC
TRBV24-1	few	TRBJ2-6	.	CATSDPDGGPGANVLTF	TGTGCCACCAGTGACCCAGATGGGGGACCAGGGGCCAACGTCCTGACTTTC
TRBV4-1	few	TRBJ2-2	TRBD1	CASRRGTGGVSGELFF	TGCGCCAGCAGACGAGGGACAGGGGGCGTGTCCGGGGAGCTGTTTTTT
TRBV29-1	many	TRBJ2-6	.	CSVSRDIDSGANVLTF	TGCAGCGTAAGTCGGGACATCGACTCTGGGGCCAACGTCCTGACTTTC
TRBV5-1	few	TRBJ2-1	TRBD2	CASKATSGLLSYNEQFF	TGCGCCAGCAAGGCCACTAGCGGGCTCCTCTCCTACAATGAGCAGTTCTTC
TRBV5-1	.	TRBJ2-7	.	CASSLRDAGEQYF	TGCGCCAGCAGCCTCCGGGACGCAGGGGAGCAGTACTTC
TRBV5-1	few	TRBJ2-7	TRBD1	CASSLVFRGQGIAGVFYEQYF	TGCGCCAGCAGCTTGGTCTTTAGGGGACAGGGGATAGCGGGTGTATTCTACGAGCAGTACTTC